Below, 20 T cell receptor beta chains from the same sample are listed, as sequenced in a study of blood T cell repertoires in COVID-19. TCRdb keeps only in-frame clones here, not all; method: immunoSEQ multiplex PCR. The table includes about 80,000 clones, 75% to 85% detected once. Sequencing was done on a sample of peripheral blood. These receptors were obtained from a man between 45 and 60 years old with COVID-19, enrolled during active disease.

This clone was counted between two and nine times. One junction end does not reproduce the germline sequence, and a read error may be involved. The chain is built from TRBV11-3 and TRBJ2-1; possible D gene TRBD2, 5 bases. CDR1 is SGHNT and CDR2 is YENEEA in the germline V gene. This CDR3 has 15 amino acids. CDR3 loop: CASSLEVGEYNEQFF. In DNA form, the CDR3 reads TGTGCCAGCAGCCTAGAGGTCGGGGAGTACAATGAGCAGTTCTTC.

The V and J genes are TRBV11-1 and TRBJ1-5; D possibly corresponds to TRBD1 (5 bases). The germline V and J ends were trimmed by 0 bases and 10 bases, with 7 bases remaining between them. Germline V gene data show CDR1 as SGHAT and CDR2 as FQDESV (reference sequence). This CDR3 has 12 amino acids. DNA of the CDR3: TGTGCCAGCAGCTTAGCCGGGGGACCCCAGCATTTT. Its translation: CASSLAGGPQHF.

V usage is TRBV3-1 (or the pseudogene TRBV3-2) and J usage is TRBJ1-1; no clear D. Germline CDR1 LGHDT, CDR2 YNNKEL (reference sequence). This CDR3 has 13 amino acids. With 0 bases removed from V and 9 bases from J, the gap between germline ends came to 11 bases. CDR3 coding DNA: TGTGCCAGCAGCCAAGATCCGGACTTCCAAGCTTTCTTT. As protein: CASSQDPDFQAFF.

The chain has TRBV19 and TRBJ2-4, with unresolved D. Trimming left V 1 base short and J 3 bases short, with 7 bases between. The germline V gene encodes CDR1 LNHDA and CDR2 SQIVND (reference sequence). The CDR3 loop spans 14 amino acids. CDR3 bases: TGTGCCAGTAGTATAGTTGGCGGCAAAAACATTCAGTACTTC. Amino acid sequence: CASSIVGGKNIQYF.

The rearrangement links TRBV9 to TRBJ1-1; 8 bases are a match to TRBD1. Losses at the gene ends were 3 bases for V and 4 bases for J; bases not matched to a gene: 8. The germline CDR1 and CDR2 sequences are SGDLS and YYNGEE. This CDR3 has 15 amino acids. The CDR3 region is CASSGPGQGGTEAFF. The CDR3 DNA follows: TGTGCCAGCAGCGGCCCCGGACAGGGCGGCACTGAAGCTTTCTTT.

The V call is TRBV28, the J call TRBJ1-4; 9 nucleotides align to TRBD1. Germline assignment: CDR1 MDHEN and CDR2 SYDVKM. There are 16 residues in the CDR3. V lost 5 bases and J lost 3; bases outside the gene matches: 7. CDR3 coding DNA: TGTGCCAGCAGTATAACAGGGGGCTTGTCTAATGAAAAACTGTTTTTT. It translates to CASSITGGLSNEKLFF.

This chain uses TRBV4-1 with TRBJ2-3; 8 nucleotides agree with TRBD1. V shed 6 bases and J 4 bases; nucleotides not matched to a gene: 12. In germline, CDR1 is MGHRA, CDR2 YSYEKL. The CDR3 has 16 residues. The CDR3 DNA follows: TGCGCCAGCAGACCGATCAGGGGGCTGTCACCAGATACGCAGTATTTT. It yields the protein CASRPIRGLSPDTQYF.

V and J are TRBV5-1 and TRBJ2-1, with 8 bases matching TRBD1. J gave up 8 bases and V 1 base, and 5 bases lay outside the gene matches. There are 14 residues in the CDR3. Germline-derived CDR1 and CDR2 are SGHRS and YFSETQ. CDR3 sequence reads: CASSLRQGSDEQFF. CDR3 bases: TGCGCCAGCAGCTTGAGACAGGGGAGCGATGAGCAGTTCTTC.

This clone was observed a single time. The genes are TRBV9 and TRBJ2-1, with 11 positions matching TRBD2. The CDR3 loop spans 16 amino acids. Germline lookup yields CDR1 SGDLS and CDR2 YYNGEE. The trim removed 0 bases at V and 5 bases at J, leaving 4 bases unmatched. CDR3 residues: CASSVEGTSGNNEQFF. As DNA, the CDR3 is TGTGCCAGCAGCGTAGAGGGGACTAGCGGTAACAATGAGCAGTTCTTC.

In its sample, this clone was seen a few times. This rearrangement joins TRBV3-1 (or the pseudogene TRBV3-2) to TRBJ2-1; 11 nucleotides agree with TRBD2. The V segment lost 4 bases and the J segment 8 bases; nucleotides outside the gene matches: 10. This CDR3 is built from 16 residues. CDR1 LGHDT and CDR2 YNNKEL come from the germline V gene (reference sequence). CDR3: CASSPPGGLAGHEQFF. The CDR3 DNA reads as TGTGCCAGCAGCCCGCCGGGCGGACTAGCGGGCCATGAGCAGTTCTTC.

This clone was picked up a small number of times. The chain employs TRBV11-3 and TRBJ1-5; tentatively, D is TRBD1 (6 bases). The germline V gene encodes CDR1 SGHNT and CDR2 YENEEA. V was shortened by 1 base and J by 3 bases, with 10 bases between the two germline ends. The CDR3 sequence is 15 residues long. Here the CDR3 reads CASSLGGGHNQPQHF. The CDR3 bases are TGTGCCAGCAGCTTAGGGGGGGGGCACAATCAGCCCCAGCATTTT.

The chain uses TRBV9 and TRBJ1-4; possibly TRBD1 for D (5 bases). Trimming left V 4 bases short and J 2 bases short, with 9 bases between. Germline-derived CDR1 and CDR2 are SGDLS and YYNGEE. CDR3 length equals 14 residues. In DNA, the CDR3 is TGTGCCAGCAGCCCCCGGGGGACTAATGAAAAACTGTTTTTT. Translating it yields CASSPRGTNEKLFF.

J is TRBJ1-5 and V is TRBV4-2; D might be TRBD1 (6 bases). Deletions cut 5 bases from V and 2 bases from J, with 16 bases between. The CDR3 covers 16 residues. Germline V gives CDR1 LGHNA, CDR2 YNFKEQ. This chain's CDR3 is CASSVREGVGNQPQHF. As DNA, the CDR3 is TGTGCCAGCAGCGTCCGGGAGGGGGTAGGCAATCAGCCCCAGCATTTT.

The sample holds a few counts of this clone. The rearrangement joins TRBV4-2 to TRBJ2-6, with 8 bases lining up with TRBD1. Trimming cost V 1 base and J 0 bases; bases outside gene matches: 8. This CDR3 is 19 amino acids long. Germline V gene sequence: CDR1 LGHNA, CDR2 YNFKEQ. The CDR3 here is CASSQVPTGVDSGANVLTF. As DNA, the CDR3 is TGTGCCAGCAGCCAAGTCCCGACAGGGGTTGACTCTGGGGCCAACGTCCTGACTTTC.

The rearrangement links TRBV4-2 to TRBJ2-1; D possibly corresponds to TRBD2 (6 bases). The CDR3 is made up of 17 amino acids. Germline assignment: CDR1 LGHNA and CDR2 YNFKEQ. Trimming shortened V by 0 bases and J by 3 bases, and 15 bases separated the two germline ends. The CDR3 coding sequence is TGTGCCAGCAGCCAAGATGCGCCGGAGGGTTTCTACAATGAGCAGTTCTTC. Amino acids: CASSQDAPEGFYNEQFF.

The chain combines TRBV28 with TRBJ1-1; D unclear. The CDR3 length is 13 residues. Trimming shortened V by 7 bases and J by 1 base, and 10 bases separated the two germline ends. Germline CDR1 reads MDHEN; CDR2 reads SYDVKM. The CDR3 nucleotides are TGTGCCAGCACCCTCCCAGGGAACACTGAAGCTTTCTTT. It codes for CASTLPGNTEAFF.

V is TRBV6-2 or TRBV6-3 and J is TRBJ2-2, with D possibly matching TRBD1 (6 bases). V was trimmed by 5 bases and J by 5 bases, leaving 15 bases between them. From germline, CDR1 is MNHEY and CDR2 SVGEGT. CDR3 length: 15 amino acids. In nucleotides, the CDR3 is TGTGCCAGCAGTAACCGGGACACGGGGACCGGGGAGCTGTTTTTT. Its translation is CASSNRDTGTGELFF.

Here the CDR3 reads CASSLQNSGNTIYF. The CDR3 bases are TGTGCCAGTAGCCTACAGAACTCTGGAAACACCATATATTTT. This chain links TRBV19 with TRBJ1-3, with no clear D. The CDR3 sequence is 14 residues long. V lost 6 bases and J 0 bases, leaving 9 bases between the germline ends. CDR1 is LNHDA, CDR2 SQIVND, per germline (reference sequence).

This clone has only a few counts. This chain connects TRBV4-1 to TRBJ1-1; 11 bases line up with TRBD1. Trimming took 4 bases from V and 7 from J; bases not matched to a gene: 17. The CDR3 loop spans 18 amino acids. The V gene's germline CDR1 is MGHRA and CDR2 YSYEKL. For the CDR3, the DNA is TGCGCCAGCAGCCTTGTTCCAGGGACAGGGGGTGTAAGGGGTGAAGCTTTCTTT. Its translation is CASSLVPGTGGVRGEAFF.

This chain links TRBV28 with TRBJ1-4; no clear D. The CDR3 is 11 amino acids. Trimming shortened V by 8 bases and J by 8 bases, and 9 bases separated the two germline ends. The germline gives CDR1 MDHEN, CDR2 SYDVKM. CDR3 in amino acids: CASEEREKLFF. CDR3 DNA sequence: TGTGCCAGCGAGGAAAGGGAAAAACTGTTTTTT. The full variable domain, in which reference TRBV28 and TRBJ1-4 provide the parts outside the CDR3, is DVKVTQSSRYLVKRTGEKVFLECVQDMDHENMFWYRQDPGLGLRLIYFSYDVKMKEKGDIPEGYSVSREKKERFSLILESASTNQTSMYLCASEEREKLFFGSGTQLSVL.